The 25 T cell receptor beta chains reported below all come from one sample, sequenced in a study of identical twins. Via MiXCR, TCRdb re-called the 5' RACE reads, giving one row per CDR3 protein. The sample includes approximately 500,000 distinct CDR3 sequences, roughly 24% seen only once; the top ten take about 2.7%. The same specimen was also included in a second study, on T cells expressing NK-cell markers.

The sequencing input was CD4+ T cells sorted from blood. These TCRs come from a woman aged 18-35 years in good health.

CDR3 in DNA: TGCAGTGCCCCCGCCGGCGGGACAGGGTATTACTACGAGCAGTACTTC. Encoded protein: CSAPAGGTGYYYEQYF. The V call is TRBV20-1, the J call TRBJ2-7; 9 bases align to TRBD1. The CDR3 runs 16 residues. After removal of 6 bases from V and 3 bases from J, the junction contained 15 bases not matched to a gene. The germline gives CDR1 DFQATT, CDR2 SNEGSKA (reference sequence).

A few counts support this clonotype. The chain uses TRBV6-1 and TRBJ2-5, with 9 bases matching TRBD2. Germline lookup yields CDR1 MNHNS and CDR2 SASEGT. This CDR3 has 15 amino acids. After removal of 3 bases from V and 5 bases from J, the junction contained 7 bases not matched to a gene. The CDR3 DNA reads TGTGCCAGCAGTGAGACTAGCGGAGACCGGGAGACCCAGTACTTC. As protein: CASSETSGDRETQYF.

This clonotype was detected a few times. This sequence joins TRBV6-1 and TRBJ2-1, with D tentatively TRBD1 (6 bases). The CDR3 covers 13 residues. Deletions cut 10 bases from V and 10 bases from J, with 20 bases between. The germline V gene has CDR1 MNHNS and CDR2 SASEGT. CDR3 in amino acids: CATQGQVAGEQFF. The CDR3 nucleotides read TGTGCCACGCAGGGACAAGTGGCTGGAGAGCAGTTCTTC.

This clonotype was recorded a few times. V gene TRBV29-1 combines with J gene TRBJ1-2; 7 nucleotides agree with TRBD1. Germline assignment: CDR1 SQVTM and CDR2 ANQGSEA. Losses at the gene ends were 4 bases for V and 2 bases for J; bases not matched to a gene: 4. The CDR3 covers 13 residues. CDR3 nucleotides: TGCAGCGTTGGGGGGGGACAGAACTATGGCTACACCTTC. It yields the protein CSVGGGQNYGYTF.

The CDR3 sequence: CASSLALATGGSYNEQFF. The CDR3 DNA follows: TGCGCCAGCAGCTTGGCCTTGGCAACTGGGGGCTCCTACAATGAGCAGTTCTTC. The gene calls are TRBV5-1 and TRBJ2-1; D may match TRBD1 or TRBD2 (5 bases each). This CDR3 has 18 residues. Between the trimmed V and J ends, which lost 0 bases and 0 bases, there was a span of 16 bases. Germline-derived CDR1 and CDR2 are SGHRS and YFSETQ.

At least ten counts were recorded for this clonotype. V is TRBV5-1 and J is TRBJ1-1, with D perhaps matching TRBD1 (6 bases). Germline V gives CDR1 SGHRS, CDR2 YFSETQ. Trimming left V 1 base short and J 5 bases short, with 18 bases between. This CDR3 is built from 16 residues. DNA of the CDR3: TGCGCCAGCAGCTTGTTCTCCACGGGGGGCCTTACTGAAGCTTTCTTT. This gives the protein CASSLFSTGGLTEAFF. The full variable domain, rest sourced from reference TRBV5-1 and TRBJ1-1, is KAGVTQTPRYLIKTRGQQVTLSCSPISGHRSVSWYQQTPGQGLQFLFEYFSETQRNKGNFPGRFSGRQFSNSRSEMNVSTLELGDSALYLCASSLFSTGGLTEAFFGQGTRLTVV.

This clonotype was detected a few times. This chain links TRBV20-1 with TRBJ1-5; weak D call: TRBD1 (5 bases). V was shortened by 6 bases and J by 2 bases, with 20 bases between the two germline ends. The germline CDR1 and CDR2 sequences are DFQATT and SNEGSKA (reference sequence). This CDR3 comprises 16 residues. The CDR3, as DNA: TGCAGTGCCTATGGACCTCGAGGGGTAGGCAATCAGCCCCAGCATTTT. Encoded protein: CSAYGPRGVGNQPQHF.

This clonotype showed up just a few times. The chain combines TRBV7-8 with TRBJ1-4; weak D call: TRBD1 (6 bases). V was trimmed by 5 bases and J by 3 bases, leaving 10 bases between them. CDR1 is SGHVS and CDR2 is FQNEAQ in the germline V gene. The CDR3 covers 14 residues. CDR3 region: CASSLWTANEKLFF. CDR3 nucleotide sequence: TGTGCCAGCAGCCTTTGGACAGCTAATGAAAAACTGTTTTTT.

V is TRBV7-8 and J is TRBJ2-4; D remains unclear. Germline V gene sequence: CDR1 SGHVS, CDR2 FQNEAQ. Trimming shortened V by 5 bases and J by 1 base, and 6 bases separated the two germline ends. CDR3 size: 13 residues. CDR3 sequence: CASSDGAKNIQYF. The CDR3 bases are TGTGCCAGCAGCGATGGGGCCAAAAACATTCAGTACTTC.

J is TRBJ2-1 and V is TRBV4-3, with 11 bases matching TRBD2. V trimming: 6 bases; J trimming: 0 bases; junction bases outside the gene matches: 4. This CDR3 has 16 amino acids. Germline CDR1 is LGHNA and CDR2 is YSLEER. Written as DNA, the CDR3 is TGCGCCAGCAGAAACGGACTAGCGGGCTCCTACAATGAGCAGTTCTTC. Its translation is CASRNGLAGSYNEQFF.

This clonotype appeared a few times. The gene calls are TRBV7-9 and TRBJ2-1; 8 bases match TRBD2. The ends lost 1 base at V and 5 bases at J; junction bases unmatched: 7. The CDR3 has 16 amino acids. Per germline, CDR1 SEHNR and CDR2 FQNEAQ (reference sequence). CDR3 in amino acids: CASSLGSGRFHNEQFF. In nucleotides, the CDR3 is TGTGCCAGCAGCTTAGGAAGCGGGAGATTCCACAATGAGCAGTTCTTC.

The sample holds a few counts of this clonotype. V is TRBV7-3 and J is TRBJ2-2, with 11 bases matching TRBD2. The V and J ends lost 0 bases and 2 bases, in that order; junction bases with no gene match: 8. In germline, CDR1 is SGHTA, CDR2 FQGTGA. The CDR3 covers 19 residues. The CDR3: CASSLTLWGLAENTGELFF. For the CDR3, the DNA is TGTGCCAGCAGCTTAACGTTGTGGGGACTAGCGGAAAACACCGGGGAGCTGTTTTTT.

The chain links TRBV7-2 to TRBJ2-1, with D maybe TRBD2 (7 bases). The CDR3 loop spans 14 amino acids. The germline V and J ends were trimmed by 5 bases and 2 bases, with 10 bases remaining between them. CDR1 SGHTA and CDR2 FQGNSA come from the germline V gene. CDR3 sequence reads: CASSPGGPYNEQFF. CDR3 DNA sequence: TGTGCCAGCAGCCCCGGGGGGCCCTACAATGAGCAGTTCTTC.

This clonotype was observed a handful of times. The chain couples TRBV20-1 to TRBJ2-7; D unresolved. V lost 2 bases and J lost 4, with 3 bases in between. This CDR3 has 10 residues. Germline-derived CDR1 and CDR2 are DFQATT and SNEGSKA (reference sequence). The CDR3 DNA is TGCAGTGCTAGAAGTTACGAGCAGTACTTC. It encodes CSARSYEQYF.

V gene TRBV12-5 combines with J gene TRBJ2-3; TRBD2 might be the D (5 bases). V was clipped by 1 base and J by 2 bases, with 10 bases between them. The CDR3 runs to 15 residues. Germline V lookup: CDR1 LGHNT, CDR2 FRNRAP. In nucleotides, the CDR3 is TGTGCTAGTGGTTTGGGAAGCGGCCTCACAGATACGCAGTATTTT. Encoded protein: CASGLGSGLTDTQYF.

The gene calls are TRBV7-8 and TRBJ1-1, with 7 bases fitting TRBD1. The CDR3 is made up of 13 amino acids. With V trimmed by 3 bases and J by 6 bases, 4 bases remained unmatched. CDR1 and CDR2 (germline): SGHVS, FQNEAQ. CDR3 protein: CASSLGRGAEAFF. The CDR3 DNA follows: TGTGCCAGCAGCTTGGGCAGGGGGGCTGAAGCTTTCTTT.

This clonotype has a handful of counts. V is TRBV6-2 or TRBV6-3 and J is TRBJ1-1, with D unclear. The CDR3 runs to 12 residues. The V end was cut by 6 bases, the J end by 7 bases, with 12 bases between. Per germline, CDR1 MNHEY and CDR2 SVGEGT. The DNA for the CDR3 is TGTGCCAGCAGGCACCTAAGAAGTGAAGCTTTCTTT. This codes for CASRHLRSEAFF.

The chain is built from TRBV5-1 and TRBJ1-2, with 7 bases that match TRBD1. This CDR3 region has 15 residues. Looked up from germline, CDR1 is SGHRS and CDR2 is YFSETQ. V lost 4 bases, J lost 0 bases, and 6 bases stayed unmatched. CDR3 sequence (DNA): TGCGCCAGCAGCCCCCTGACAGGGTCTAACTATGGCTACACCTTC. Translating gives CASSPLTGSNYGYTF.

This clonotype was seen a handful of times. The chain joins TRBV12-3 or TRBV12-4 to TRBJ2-5; D unresolved. The V gene lost 2 bases and the J gene lost 12 bases, with 13 bases spanning the gap. This CDR3 contains 12 residues. CDR3 sequence reads: CASSLMLAHKYF. In DNA form, the CDR3 reads TGTGCCAGCAGTTTAATGTTGGCCCACAAGTACTTC.

This clonotype turned up a few times. J is TRBJ2-5 and V is TRBV12-3 or TRBV12-4, with 8 positions matching TRBD2. V lost 10 bases to trimming and J lost 5 bases; unmatched junction nucleotides: 6. The CDR3 is made up of 12 amino acids. This CDR3 is CATRAGGETQYF. CDR3 DNA: TGTGCCACCCGCGCGGGGGGCGAGACCCAGTACTTC.

The chain uses TRBV12-5 and TRBJ1-1; D not resolved. Trimming left V 6 bases short and J 2 bases short, with 10 bases between. CDR3 size: 13 residues. CDR1 and CDR2 from the germline V gene are LGHNT and FRNRAP. This CDR3 is CASGITDNTEAFF. The CDR3 coding sequence is TGTGCTAGTGGGATAACTGATAACACTGAAGCTTTCTTT.

J is TRBJ2-7 and V is TRBV12-3 or TRBV12-4; a weak D match, TRBD2 (5 bases). The V end was cut by 5 bases, the J end by 2 bases, with 13 bases between. The CDR3 length is 14 residues. CDR3 in amino acids: CASSRTKGAYEQYF. The CDR3 coding sequence is TGTGCCAGCAGTCGAACAAAGGGAGCCTACGAGCAGTACTTC.

This clonotype was observed at least ten times. This chain joins TRBV6-5 and TRBJ2-1; 11 bases are a match to TRBD1. Germline CDR1 reads MNHEY; CDR2 reads SVGAGI. CDR3 length: 15 residues. Losses at the gene ends were 4 bases for V and 6 bases for J; bases not matched to a gene: 5. CDR3 nucleotides: TGTGCCAGCAGTTCCGGACAGGGGGCTTTCAATGAGCAGTTCTTC. Translation gives CASSSGQGAFNEQFF.

There are many counts of this clonotype. The V and J genes are TRBV2 and TRBJ2-5; D remains ambiguous. Between the trimmed V and J ends, which lost 3 bases and 4 bases, there was a span of 9 bases. This CDR3 has 13 residues. The V gene's germline CDR1 is SNHLY and CDR2 FYNNEI. In DNA, the CDR3 is TGTGCCAGCAGTGATACGGACGCAGAGACCCAGTACTTC. Its translation is CASSDTDAETQYF.

This clonotype was detected only a few times. The chain joins TRBV13 to TRBJ2-1, with 8 bases that match TRBD2. Germline assignment: CDR1 PRHDT and CDR2 FYEKMQ (reference sequence). V lost 6 bases to trimming and J lost 5 bases; unmatched junction nucleotides: 9. The CDR3 sequence is 15 residues long. CDR3 DNA sequence: TGTGCCAGCAGGCGATTCGGGACTAGGGACAATGAGCAGTTCTTC. This codes for CASRRFGTRDNEQFF.